This T cell receptor (beta chain) is drawn from a study of T cell responses to AZD1222 COVID-19 vaccine. General study findings and limits: Possibly, clonal diversity was underestimated; donors were largely white British and included more females.

CDR1 MNHEY and CDR2 SVGEGT come from the germline V gene. CDR3 size: 15 residues. V lost 2 bases and J 0 bases, leaving 11 bases between the germline ends. Worth noting for this clone: The antigen is undetermined.

TCRdb's copy holds only in-frame clones and misses some; the assay was immunoSEQ multiplex PCR. The data contain approximately 74,000 clones, roughly 88% of them singletons. The sample consisted of peripheral blood, taken on day 0 of AZD1222 vaccination. The chain carries TRBV6-2 or TRBV6-3 and TRBJ2-7; D may be TRBD1 or TRBD2 (5 bases each). This clonotype originated in an adult in good health. The CDR3, as DNA: TGTGCCAGCAGTTACGGGGCGGGCCCCTCCTACGAGCAGTACTTC. It encodes CASSYGAGPSYEQYF.